This T cell receptor (beta chain) was identified during a study of T cell changes during pregnancy in multiple sclerosis. Sequencing was performed with immunoSEQ multiplex PCR; in TCRdb, only in-frame clones are kept and a portion is missing. The repertoire holds some 70,000 clones, 90% to 95% seen once, with roughly 5% in the top ten. This clone was recorded only once. V dropped 3 bases and J dropped 6 bases, with 9 bases sitting between them. The germline gives CDR1 SGHDT, CDR2 YYEEEE. The CDR3 runs 12 residues. The chain has TRBV5-6 and TRBJ1-1, with D unclear. The sample in question was CD8+ T cells from peripheral blood mononuclear cells, obtained before pregnancy. The receptor's source is a female donor with multiple sclerosis, enrolled in a pregnancy study. CDR3 DNA sequence: TGTGCCAGCAGCTCGGGAAACCCTGAAGCTTTCTTT. Translation: CASSSGNPEAFF.